The 25 T cell receptor beta chains presented below share a single source sample, sequenced in a study of T cell responses to AZD1222 COVID-19 vaccine. Profiling relied on immunoSEQ multiplex PCR, and the TCRdb table lists in-frame clones only, not all of them. The data show about 100,000 clones, 86% seen once. This material consisted of peripheral blood, taken on day 0 of AZD1222 vaccination. These receptors came from an adult in good health.

The rearrangement links TRBV27 to TRBJ2-7; 9 bases agree with TRBD1. CDR1 is MNHEY and CDR2 is SMNVEV in the germline V gene (reference sequence). The V gene end was trimmed by 4 bases and the J gene end by 5 bases; junction bases not matched to a gene: 15. This CDR3 region has 17 residues. CDR3 DNA: TGTGCCAGCAGTTCAAATCCGGGACAGGGAAGAAAGAACGAGCAGTACTTC. Translating gives CASSSNPGQGRKNEQYF.

The V gene is TRBV18, the J gene TRBJ2-6; D call uncertain. The CDR3 has 20 amino acids. Germline values: CDR1 KGHSH, CDR2 LQKENI. V was clipped by 3 bases and J by 0 bases, with 21 bases between them. In DNA form, the CDR3 reads TGTGCCAGCTCACCGATCTCTGATACAAGAACGCTCTCTGGGGCCAACGTCCTGACTTTC. As protein: CASSPISDTRTLSGANVLTF.

This clone was seen a handful of times. The chain carries TRBV28 and TRBJ1-4; 11 bases line up with TRBD1. Unmatched junction bases numbered 10, after V lost 5 bases and J lost 8 bases. CDR1 is MDHEN and CDR2 is SYDVKM in the germline V gene. The CDR3 contains 16 residues. The CDR3 sequence is CASSAYMGQGVEKLFF. CDR3 nucleotides: TGTGCCAGCAGTGCATACATGGGACAGGGGGTAGAAAAACTGTTTTTT.

CDR3 sequence reads: CASSYFPEAFF. As DNA, the CDR3 is TGTGCCAGCAGTTACTTCCCTGAAGCTTTCTTT. The rearrangement links TRBV6-2 or TRBV6-3 to TRBJ1-1, with D unresolved. CDR3 size: 11 residues. CDR1 and CDR2 from the germline V gene are MNHEY and SVGEGT. Trimming took off 1 base at V and 6 bases at J, with 3 bases between the two ends.

The chain links TRBV6-5 to TRBJ1-2; no reliable D call. The ends were cut back, 7 bases at V and 0 bases at J, with 12 bases in the middle. The CDR3 is made up of 14 amino acids. The V gene's germline CDR1 is MNHEY and CDR2 SVGAGI. The DNA of the CDR3 is TGTGCCAGCACCCCGGACCTCGCTAACTATGGCTACACCTTC. Protein: CASTPDLANYGYTF.

This chain connects TRBV28 to TRBJ2-5; 9 bases align to TRBD1. CDR1 and CDR2 (germline): MDHEN, SYDVKM. With V trimmed by 10 bases and J by 5 bases, 8 bases remained unmatched. This CDR3 has 13 residues. DNA of the CDR3: TGTGCCACCCTGGGACAGGGATCGGAGACCCAGTACTTC. It is translated as CATLGQGSETQYF.

The V gene is TRBV15, the J gene TRBJ2-1; 7 bases align to TRBD2. V was clipped by 0 bases and J by 8 bases; unmatched bases: 10. This CDR3 has 16 residues. Germline V CDR1 and CDR2: LNHNV, YYDKDF (reference sequence). CDR3 DNA sequence: TGTGCCACCAGCAGAGATCGCGCTAGCGGACTTCATGAGCAGTTCTTC. Its protein product is CATSRDRASGLHEQFF.

There are a few counts of this clone. The chain recombines TRBV2 with TRBJ1-1; perhaps TRBD1 as D (5 bases). The CDR3 has 14 residues. Trimming removed 8 bases at V and 11 bases at J, with 24 bases between. CDR1 and CDR2 (germline): SNHLY, FYNNEI. This CDR3 reads CASDDFGPGLNAFF. In DNA, the CDR3 is TGTGCCAGCGACGACTTCGGCCCGGGGCTGAACGCTTTCTTT.

The chain recombines TRBV28 with TRBJ2-1; weak D call: TRBD2 (5 bases). The CDR3 totals 15 residues. Germline V CDR1 and CDR2: MDHEN, SYDVKM. The ends were cut back, 7 bases at V and 9 bases at J, with 22 bases in the middle. CDR3 DNA: TGTGCCAGCACCCCACCGGGCCCGGGGATAGGTGAGCAGTTCTTC. Its protein is CASTPPGPGIGEQFF.

The rearrangement uses TRBV19 and TRBJ2-2, with 9 bases fitting TRBD1. Germline CDR1 is LNHDA and CDR2 is SQIVND (reference sequence). This CDR3 has 15 amino acids. V shed 6 bases and J 2 bases; nucleotides not matched to a gene: 4. The DNA of the CDR3 is TGTGCCAGTAGAGGACAGGGGTATAACACCGGGGAGCTGTTTTTT. Its protein product is CASRGQGYNTGELFF.

V gene TRBV5-4 combines with J gene TRBJ2-1; TRBD2 matches 7 bases. The CDR3 loop spans 16 amino acids. With V trimmed by 4 bases and J by 1 base, 8 bases remained unmatched. Germline V gene data show CDR1 as SGHNT and CDR2 as YYREEE (reference sequence). The CDR3 spells CASSPGGAGSYNEQFF. CDR3 coding DNA: TGTGCCAGCAGCCCCGGGGGAGCGGGATCCTACAATGAGCAGTTCTTC.

Here the CDR3 reads CASSLQGGNTEAFF. The CDR3, as DNA: TGTGCCAGCAGCTTACAGGGGGGGAACACTGAAGCTTTCTTT. The V gene is TRBV28, the J gene TRBJ1-1; 8 bases fit TRBD1. V was clipped by 6 bases and J by 1 base; unmatched bases: 4. Germline values: CDR1 MDHEN, CDR2 SYDVKM. CDR3 length: 14 amino acids. Together with reference TRBV28 and TRBJ1-1, the CDR3 gives the full variable domain: DVKVTQSSRYLVKRTGEKVFLECVQDMDHENMFWYRQDPGLGLRLIYFSYDVKMKEKGDIPEGYSVSREKKERFSLILESASTNQTSMYLCASSLQGGNTEAFFGQGTRLTVV.

V and J are TRBV11-2 and TRBJ2-7; possibly TRBD2 for D (5 bases). V lost 7 bases and J lost 6, with 19 bases in between. The CDR3 is made up of 14 amino acids. Germline V gives CDR1 SGHAT, CDR2 FQNNGV. CDR3 amino acids: CASTLEGIPSEQYF. CDR3 bases: TGTGCCAGCACCCTAGAGGGAATTCCTTCCGAGCAGTACTTC.

This chain joins TRBV5-1 and TRBJ2-1, with D tentatively TRBD1 (6 bases). The germline CDR1 and CDR2 sequences are SGHRS and YFSETQ. The CDR3 spans 15 residues. Trimming took off 2 bases at V and 0 bases at J, with 9 bases between the two ends. DNA for the CDR3: TGCGCCAGCAGCTTCGGACAGAGCTCCTACAATGAGCAGTTCTTC. It yields the protein CASSFGQSSYNEQFF.

The CDR3 region has the DNA TGTGCCAGCAGCCAATGGTTAGGTAGCAATCAGCCCCAGCATTTT. This sequence encodes CASSQWLGSNQPQHF. The chain recombines TRBV3-1 (or the pseudogene TRBV3-2) with TRBJ1-5; D is unresolved. This CDR3 region has 15 residues. Trimming took off 2 bases at V and 0 bases at J, with 8 bases between the two ends. Germline CDR1 is LGHDT and CDR2 is YNNKEL (reference sequence).

The rearrangement joins TRBV11-2 to TRBJ1-6; D not certain. V was clipped by 5 bases and J by 10 bases, with 18 bases between them. Looked up from germline, CDR1 is SGHAT and CDR2 is FQNNGV. This CDR3 is 15 amino acids long. This chain's CDR3 is CASSPGWGGGSPLHF. CDR3 nucleotide sequence: TGTGCCAGCAGCCCCGGGTGGGGAGGAGGCTCACCCCTCCACTTT.

This chain links TRBV2 with TRBJ2-6, with D uncertain. The CDR3 totals 15 residues. Germline V gene sequence: CDR1 SNHLY, CDR2 FYNNEI. Trimming stripped 5 bases from V and 0 bases from J, with 8 bases between. The CDR3 reads CASSPAYSGANVLTF. CDR3 coding DNA: TGTGCCAGCAGTCCCGCGTACTCTGGGGCCAACGTCCTGACTTTC.

The CDR3 sequence is CASTHRGGNGNQPQHF. The CDR3 DNA reads TGTGCCAGCACTCACAGGGGCGGGAATGGCAATCAGCCCCAGCATTTT. The chain joins TRBV2 to TRBJ1-5, with TRBD1 matching 7 bases. Germline-derived CDR1 and CDR2 are SNHLY and FYNNEI. This CDR3 is built from 16 residues. The V gene end was trimmed by 7 bases and the J gene end by 2 bases; junction bases not matched to a gene: 11.

With regard to this clone: This same CDR3 is encoded by further DNA sequences in the sample. CDR3 loop: CAWRVQGAGYGYTF. The CDR3 nucleotides read TGTGCCTGGAGGGTACAGGGGGCGGGCTATGGCTACACCTTC. The rearrangement joins TRBV30 to TRBJ1-2; 9 nucleotides match TRBD1. Germline V lookup: CDR1 GTSNPN, CDR2 SVGIG (reference sequence). V dropped 3 bases and J dropped 4; count of bases not matched to a gene: 6. The CDR3 spans 14 residues.

The chain combines TRBV7-2 with TRBJ2-1; unclear D gene. Germline lookup yields CDR1 SGHTA and CDR2 FQGNSA. V lost 5 bases to trimming and J lost 2 bases, with 7 bases between them. There are 13 residues in the CDR3. CDR3 protein: CASSPSTYNEQFF. Here the CDR3 DNA reads TGTGCCAGCAGCCCCTCAACCTACAATGAGCAGTTCTTC.

This sequence joins TRBV4-2 and TRBJ2-2; possible D gene TRBD2, 6 bases. Trimming cost V 8 bases and J 6 bases, with 16 bases left between them. Germline CDR1 reads LGHNA; CDR2 reads YNFKEQ. The CDR3 contains 14 residues. CDR3 amino acids: CASGGTGPPGELFF. The CDR3, as DNA: TGTGCCAGCGGGGGGACTGGACCTCCCGGGGAGCTGTTTTTT.

This clone was seen just once. The V gene is TRBV18, the J gene TRBJ2-1; a weak D match, TRBD2 (5 bases). The CDR3 extends over 14 amino acids. The germline V and J ends were trimmed by 6 bases and 6 bases, with 15 bases remaining between them. In germline, CDR1 is KGHSH, CDR2 LQKENI. CDR3 sequence (DNA): TGTGCCAGCTCCGCAGGTTCTGGAGGCAATGAGCAGTTCTTC. It codes for CASSAGSGGNEQFF.

The chain is built from TRBV28 and TRBJ1-2, with no clear D. Trimming stripped 1 base from V and 7 bases from J, with 10 bases between. The length of the CDR3 is 13 residues. The V gene's germline CDR1 is MDHEN and CDR2 SYDVKM. The CDR3 region is CASSLFGRGGYTF. The CDR3 DNA is TGTGCCAGCAGTTTATTCGGGCGGGGTGGCTACACCTTC.

The chain uses TRBV9 and TRBJ1-6; no clear D gene. This CDR3 spans 15 amino acids. Between the trimmed V and J ends, which lost 1 base and 6 bases, there was a span of 11 bases. CDR1 is SGDLS and CDR2 is YYNGEE in the germline V gene. The CDR3 reads CASSVSPDLNSPLHF. Written as DNA, the CDR3 is TGTGCCAGCAGCGTATCGCCAGACCTTAATTCACCCCTCCACTTT. The full variable domain, with the rest looked up from reference TRBV9 and TRBJ1-6, is DSGVTQTPKHLITATGQRVTLRCSPRSGDLSVYWYQQSLDQGLQFLIQYYNGEERAKGNILERFSAQQFPDLHSELNLSSLELGDSALYFCASSVSPDLNSPLHFGNGTRLTVT.

This clone has only one observation. The chain recombines TRBV4-2 with TRBJ1-4, with 8 positions matching TRBD1. Germline lookup yields CDR1 LGHNA and CDR2 YNFKEQ. The CDR3 has 14 residues. The trim removed 4 bases at V and 6 bases at J, leaving 4 bases unmatched. The CDR3 here is CASSLGQGDEKLFF. The DNA of the CDR3 is TGTGCCAGCAGCCTTGGACAGGGAGATGAAAAACTGTTTTTT.